The source of this T cell receptor beta chain is a study of cytomegalovirus exposure and HLA in healthy donors. Primers included in the PCR were 60 Vbeta and 13 Jbeta primers. Sequencing used immunoSEQ multiplex PCR; TCRdb keeps in-frame clones, though not all of them. In total, the table holds around 100,000 clones. Details on this clone: Antigen: not known.

General study results and limits: Accounts indicate the classifier identified cytomegalovirus status with strong specificity and sensitivity.

The sample taken for sequencing was PBMCs. The origin of this receptor is a man aged 35 to 55 in good health and CMV-seropositive.

The CDR3 DNA is TGTGCCAGCAGCGTAGATCGAAGGGGATCCTACAATGAGCAGTTCTTC. The encoded protein is CASSVDRRGSYNEQFF. V is TRBV9 and J is TRBJ2-1; tentative D call: TRBD1 (5 bases). The CDR3 covers 16 residues. Germline assignment: CDR1 SGDLS and CDR2 YYNGEE. Trimming left V 0 bases short and J 1 base short, with 11 bases between.